A selection of T cell receptor beta chains follows, all from one sample in a study of tumor-infiltrating lymphocytes in primary liver carcinoma. TCRdb processed the multiplex PCR reads anew with MiXCR; each CDR3 protein has one entry. This sample yields approximately 110,000 distinct CDR3 sequences, of which 55% to 75% are seen a single time; 9.3% belongs to the top ten. The sample was liver tumor tissue from sampling region 1. Every receptor here comes from a woman in her fifties or sixties with primary liver carcinoma and hepatitis B virus infection. Each CDR3 is given with its conserved first and last residue. D genes are given only for firm matches. The listing skips clone size in some rows; elsewhere it reads once, few, many or a size class.

v_call	j_call	d_call	clone_size	cdr3_nt	cdr3_aa
TRBV5-5	TRBJ2-1	NA	few	TGTGCCAGCAGCTTGAATAATCCCCTGCTAGGAACCAATGAGCAGTTCTTC	CASSLNNPLLGTNEQFF
TRBV29-1	TRBJ2-1	TRBD1	NA	TGCAGCGTTGAAAGAGGGACAGGGGCCAATGAGCAATTCTTC	CSVERGTGANEQFF
TRBV7-8	TRBJ2-1	TRBD2	NA	TGTGCTAGCAGCTTAGAACTAGCGAGATCCTGGGATGAGCAGTTCTTC	CASSLELARSWDEQFF
TRBV11-2	TRBJ2-7	TRBD1	NA	TGTGCCAGTAGCTTAGCCAGGACAGGGGAGTACGAGCAGTACTTC	CASSLARTGEYEQYF
TRBV6-1	TRBJ2-6	NA	many	TGTGCCAGCAGTGAATTCCCTGGGGCCAACGTCCTGACTTTC	CASSEFPGANVLTF
TRBV5-1	TRBJ2-3	NA	NA	TGCGCCAGCACCCCGACAGCCCAGTATACGCAGTATTTT	CASTPTAQYTQYF
TRBV29-1	TRBJ2-1	TRBD2	NA	TGCATCGTTGCAGGGACTAGCGGGAAGTATGATCAGTTCTTC	CIVAGTSGKYDQFF
TRBV29-1	TRBJ1-1	TRBD1	once	TGCAGCGTGGGGGACAGTCACATTGAAGCTCTCTTT	CSVGDSHIEALF
TRBV11-2	TRBJ2-7	NA	NA	TGTGCCAGCAGCTTAGAATGGTGGCGGGTCCACGAGCTGTACTTC	CASSLEWWRVHELYF
TRBV30	TRBJ1-3	TRBD1	few	TGTGCCTCCGGACAGGGCCGAAACACCATATATTTT	CASGQGRNTIYF
TRBV4-2	TRBJ2-5	NA	many	TGTGCCAGCAGCCAAGATCGTCGCGGGACCCGCCTAGAGACCCAGTACTTC	CASSQDRRGTRLETQYF
TRBV29-1	TRBJ2-7	TRBD1	many	TGCAGCGTTGTTTACCGGGACAGGGAAATCTACGAGCAGTACTTC	CSVVYRDREIYEQYF
TRBV6-6	TRBJ1-2	NA	many	TGTGCCAGCAGTTCGGACAGATTGGACGGCTACACCTTC	CASSSDRLDGYTF
TRBV4-2	TRBJ2-7	TRBD2	NA	TGCGCCAGCAGCCGAGTCGGAAGCGGGAGTGTGTACGAGCAGTACTTC	CASSRVGSGSVYEQYF
TRBV6-1	TRBJ2-7	NA	NA	TGTGTCAGCAGTGAATCGACAGGCCACCCCTACGAGCGGTACTTC	CVSSESTGHPYERYF
TRBV28	TRBJ2-7	TRBD2	many	TGTGCCAGCAGTTTTGGACTAGCGGTCCTCTCCTACGAGCAGTACTTC	CASSFGLAVLSYEQYF
TRBV15	TRBJ2-3	NA	NA	TGTGCCACCAGGTGGACGGAGGGCACAGATACGCAGTATTTT	CATRWTEGTDTQYF
TRBV30	TRBJ1-5	NA	NA	TGTGCCTGGAAGGAGGGTGCAGGAGGGAATCAGCCCCAGCATTTT	CAWKEGAGGNQPQHF
TRBV11-2	TRBJ2-1	NA	NA	TGTGCCCGTAGCTTAAGGAGGGTCGGGGGTGAGCAGTTCTTC	CARSLRRVGGEQFF
TRBV28	TRBJ2-7	NA	NA	TGTGCCAGCAGCCCCGGGCAGGGGGGGCGAGGCGAGCAGTACTTC	CASSPGQGGRGEQYF
TRBV10-3	TRBJ2-5	NA	many	TGTGCCATCTCGGCGGGGCACGAGACCCAGTACTTC	CAISAGHETQYF
TRBV29-1	TRBJ1-1	NA	many	TGCAGCGTTGTTAGAAGATCTTCGGAAGGGGGGCCTAAAAACACTGAAGCTTTCTTT	CSVVRRSSEGGPKNTEAFF
TRBV28	TRBJ2-3	TRBD2	NA	TGTACCAGCAGTCCAGCGGGAGGTATGACAGATACGCAGTATTTT	CTSSPAGGMTDTQYF
TRBV30	TRBJ2-2	NA	NA	TGTGCCTGGGAGGGCCTATACATCGGGGAGCTGTTTTTT	CAWEGLYIGELFF
TRBV7-9	TRBJ2-1	TRBD2	NA	TGTGCCAGCAGCGAGACTAGCGGGAGCGCGTACAATGAGCAGTTCTTC	CASSETSGSAYNEQFF
TRBV11-2	TRBJ1-2	TRBD1	medium-sized	TGTGCCAGCAGCTTAGAGACAGGGGTAATTTATGGCTACACCTTC	CASSLETGVIYGYTF
TRBV28	TRBJ2-7	NA	NA	TGTGCCAGCAGTTTGAGCTGGAAAGCCTACGAGCAGTACTTC	CASSLSWKAYEQYF
TRBV28	TRBJ2-1	TRBD2	NA	TGTGCCAGCAGAAAACCGGGACTAGCGGGAATATCTGAGCAGTTCTTC	CASRKPGLAGISEQFF
TRBV28	TRBJ1-2	NA	NA	TGTGCCAGCTGTTTAATCCTTAACTATGGCTACACCTTC	CASCLILNYGYTF
TRBV6-5	TRBJ1-6	TRBD1	NA	TGTGCCAACAGTCTACAGGGGTTGGCCTATAATTCGCCCCTCCACTTT	CANSLQGLAYNSPLHF
TRBV5-6	TRBJ2-7	TRBD1	NA	TGTGCCAGCAGCCCGGGACAGGGCGTCGGGCAGTACTTC	CASSPGQGVGQYF
TRBV11-2	TRBJ2-5	NA	NA	TGTGTCAGCAGCTTCTACCAAGCGGGTGAGACGCAGTACTTC	CVSSFYQAGETQYF
TRBV29-1	TRBJ2-1	TRBD1	NA	TGCAGCGCCCCGGGACAGGGGCCCGGAATCACAAAAGGGCGGTTCTTC	CSAPGQGPGITKGRFF
TRBV28	TRBJ1-5	NA	once	TGTGCCAGCGCACAAAATCCAATTCAGCCCCAGCATTTT	CASAQNPIQPQHF
TRBV28	TRBJ2-3	TRBD1	NA	TGTGCCAGCAGTCAGGGGGTCACAGATACGCAGTATTTT	CASSQGVTDTQYF
TRBV5-1	TRBJ2-3	TRBD2	few	TGCGCCAGCAGCCAAGGTGGGACTAGCAGCACAGATACGCAGTATTTT	CASSQGGTSSTDTQYF
TRBV5-1	TRBJ2-1	TRBD2	few	TGCGCCAGCAGCCTAAGGGCTAGCGGGGAGGCTGAGCAGTTCTTC	CASSLRASGEAEQFF
TRBV28	TRBJ2-3	TRBD2	NA	TGTGCCAGCAGGGGCTTGGGGACTAGCCTCCGTCCAGATACGCAGTATTTT	CASRGLGTSLRPDTQYF
TRBV11-2	TRBJ2-1	NA	NA	TGTACCGGCAGCTTACGACCGGGCCAGAGATTCTACAATGAGCAGTCCTTC	CTGSLRPGQRFYNEQSF
TRBV28	TRBJ2-1	NA	NA	TGTGCCAGCAGTCCCCGGCGTAGCGCCCCGGCCAGCAATGAGCAGTTCTTC	CASSPRRSAPASNEQFF
TRBV5-1	TRBJ1-1	NA	many	TGCGCCAGCAGCTTGCGGCAGACGAACACTGAAGCTTTCTTT	CASSLRQTNTEAFF
TRBV24-1	TRBJ2-1	TRBD2	NA	TGTGCCACCCCCACGACTAGCGCCCCTAATGAGCAGTTCTTC	CATPTTSAPNEQFF
TRBV11-2	TRBJ2-7	TRBD2	NA	TGTGCCAGCAGTGCCATTTCCCGACTAGCGGGAGGGCAGAAACCCCACGAGCAGTGCTTC	CASSAISRLAGGQKPHEQCF
TRBV14	TRBJ2-1	NA	many	TGTGCCAGCAGCCAAGAAACTAGCTACAATGAGCAGTTCTTC	CASSQETSYNEQFF
TRBV12-3/TRBV12-4	TRBJ1-5	NA	many	TGTGCCAGCAGTTTGCTAGGAGCCAATCAGCCCCAGCATTTT	CASSLLGANQPQHF
TRBV7-9	TRBJ2-3	TRBD2	once	TGTGCCAGCAGCTTATTAACGGGAGGCCCAGATACGCAGTATTTT	CASSLLTGGPDTQYF
TRBV11-3	TRBJ2-5	NA	NA	TGTGTCAGCAGCGGCGGAAGCCAAGAGACCCAGTACTTC	CVSSGGSQETQYF
TRBV11-3	TRBJ2-2	NA	many	TGTGCCAGCAGCTTAGGAACTAGAAGAACCGGGGAGCTGTTTTTT	CASSLGTRRTGELFF
TRBV11-2	TRBJ1-6	NA	once	TGTGCTACGGGGGACTGGGATAATTCACCCCTCCACTTT	CATGDWDNSPLHF
TRBV28	TRBJ1-2	NA	few	TGTGCCAGCAGTTTAGTCCCGGGTCCCCAGGCGGTTCTTGGCACCTTC	CASSLVPGPQAVLGTF
TRBV11-2	TRBJ2-1	TRBD2	NA	TGTGACAGCAGCTTCGTAGCGGGCCAGCCCTACAATGAGCAGTTCTTT	CDSSFVAGQPYNEQFF